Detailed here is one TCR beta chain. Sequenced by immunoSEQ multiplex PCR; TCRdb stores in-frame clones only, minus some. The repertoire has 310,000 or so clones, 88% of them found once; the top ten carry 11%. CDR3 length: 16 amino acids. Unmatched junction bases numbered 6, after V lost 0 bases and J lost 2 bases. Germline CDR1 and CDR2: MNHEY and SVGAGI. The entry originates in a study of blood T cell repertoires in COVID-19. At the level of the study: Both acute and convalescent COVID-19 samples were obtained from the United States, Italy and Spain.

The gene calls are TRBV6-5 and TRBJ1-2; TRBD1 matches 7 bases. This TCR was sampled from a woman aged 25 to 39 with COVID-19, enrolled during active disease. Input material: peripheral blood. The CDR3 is CASSYSFQTGNYGYTF. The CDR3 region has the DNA TGTGCCAGCAGTTACTCTTTCCAGACAGGGAACTATGGCTACACCTTC.